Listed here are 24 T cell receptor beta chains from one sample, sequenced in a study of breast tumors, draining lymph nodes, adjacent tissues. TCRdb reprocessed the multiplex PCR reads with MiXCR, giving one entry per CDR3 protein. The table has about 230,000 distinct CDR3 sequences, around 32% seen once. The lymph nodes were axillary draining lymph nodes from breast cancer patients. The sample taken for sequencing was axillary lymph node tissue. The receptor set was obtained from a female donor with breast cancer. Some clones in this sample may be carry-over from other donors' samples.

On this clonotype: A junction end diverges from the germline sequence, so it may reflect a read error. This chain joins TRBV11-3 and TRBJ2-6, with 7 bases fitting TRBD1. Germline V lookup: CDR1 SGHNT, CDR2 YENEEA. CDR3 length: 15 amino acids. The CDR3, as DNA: TGTGCCAGCAGCTTAGACTCAGCAGGGGGCAACGTCCTGACTTTC. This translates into CASSLDSAGGNVLTF.

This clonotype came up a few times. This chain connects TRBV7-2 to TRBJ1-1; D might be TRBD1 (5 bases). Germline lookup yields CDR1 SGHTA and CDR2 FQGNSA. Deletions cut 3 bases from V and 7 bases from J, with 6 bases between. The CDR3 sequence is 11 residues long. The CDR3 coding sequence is TGTGCCAGCAGCTTCGGGGGTGAAGCTTTCTTT. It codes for CASSFGGEAFF. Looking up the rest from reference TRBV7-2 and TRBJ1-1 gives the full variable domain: GAGVSQSPSNKVTEKGKDVELRCDPISGHTALYWYRQSLGQGLEFLIYFQGNSAPDKSGLPSDRFSAERTGGSVSTLTIQRTQQEDSAVYLCASSFGGEAFFGQGTRLTVV.

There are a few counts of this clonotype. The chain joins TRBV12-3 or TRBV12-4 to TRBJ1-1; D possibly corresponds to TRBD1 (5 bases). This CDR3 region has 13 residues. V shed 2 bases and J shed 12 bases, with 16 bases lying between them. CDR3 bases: TGTGCCAGCAGTTTAATGGGACCAGGCTCGACTTTCTTT. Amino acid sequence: CASSLMGPGSTFF.

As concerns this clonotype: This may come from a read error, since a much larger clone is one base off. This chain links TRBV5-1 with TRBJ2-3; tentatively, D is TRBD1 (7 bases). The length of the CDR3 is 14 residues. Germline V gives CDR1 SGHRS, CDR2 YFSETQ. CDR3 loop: CASSLWGRTGTQYF. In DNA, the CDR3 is TGCGCCAGCAGCTTGTGGGGGAGGACAGGTACGCAGTATTTT. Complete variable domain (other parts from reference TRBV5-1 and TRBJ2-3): KAGVTQTPRYLIKTRGQQVTLSCSPISGHRSVSWYQQTPGQGLQFLFEYFSETQRNKGNFPGRFSGRQFSNSRSEMNVSTLELGDSALYLCASSLWGRTGTQYFGPGTRLTVL.

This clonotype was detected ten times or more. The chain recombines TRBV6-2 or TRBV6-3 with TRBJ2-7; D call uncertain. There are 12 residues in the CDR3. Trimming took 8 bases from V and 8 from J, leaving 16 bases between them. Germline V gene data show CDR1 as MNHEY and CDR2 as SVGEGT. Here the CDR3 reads CASAETVLKQYF. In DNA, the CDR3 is TGTGCCAGCGCCGAGACCGTCCTGAAGCAGTACTTC.

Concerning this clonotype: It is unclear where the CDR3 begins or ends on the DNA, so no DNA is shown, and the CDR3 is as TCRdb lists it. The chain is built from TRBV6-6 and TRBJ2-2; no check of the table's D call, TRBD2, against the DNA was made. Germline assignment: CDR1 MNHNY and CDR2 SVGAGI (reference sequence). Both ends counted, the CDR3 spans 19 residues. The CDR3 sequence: CASSPGRASYEQYFGELFF.

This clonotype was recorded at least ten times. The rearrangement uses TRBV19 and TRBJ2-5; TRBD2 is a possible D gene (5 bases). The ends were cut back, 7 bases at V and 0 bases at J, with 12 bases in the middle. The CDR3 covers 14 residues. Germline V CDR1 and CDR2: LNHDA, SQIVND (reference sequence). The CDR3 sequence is CASKTGGYQETQYF. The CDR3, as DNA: TGTGCCAGTAAGACGGGCGGGTACCAAGAGACCCAGTACTTC. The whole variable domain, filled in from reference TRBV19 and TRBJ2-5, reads DGGITQSPKYLFRKEGQNVTLSCEQNLNHDAMYWYRQDPGQGLRLIYYSQIVNDFQKGDIAEGYSVSREKKESFPLTVTSAQKNPTAFYLCASKTGGYQETQYFGPGTRLLVL.

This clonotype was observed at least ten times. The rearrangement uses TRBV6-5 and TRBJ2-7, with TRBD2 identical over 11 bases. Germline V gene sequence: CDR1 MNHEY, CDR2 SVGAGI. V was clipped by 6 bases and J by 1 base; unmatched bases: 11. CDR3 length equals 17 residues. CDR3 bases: TGTGCCAGCAGGTCAACCTGGCGGACTAGCGGGTCCTACGAGCAGTACTTC. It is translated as CASRSTWRTSGSYEQYF.

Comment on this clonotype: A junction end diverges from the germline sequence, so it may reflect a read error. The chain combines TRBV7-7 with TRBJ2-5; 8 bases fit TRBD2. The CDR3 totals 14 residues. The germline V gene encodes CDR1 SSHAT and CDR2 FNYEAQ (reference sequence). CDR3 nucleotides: TGTGCTAGCAGCTTAGGAGCGGGGGTAGAGACCCAGTACTTC. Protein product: CASSLGAGVETQYF.

CDR3 sequence reads: CSVETSGDFYGYTF. As DNA, the CDR3 is TGCAGCGTTGAGACTAGCGGGGATTTCTATGGCTACACCTTC. This chain uses TRBV29-1 with TRBJ1-2; D is uncertain. CDR1 SQVTM and CDR2 ANQGSEA come from the germline V gene. The CDR3 loop spans 14 amino acids. V lost 3 bases to trimming and J lost 4 bases, with 15 bases between them.

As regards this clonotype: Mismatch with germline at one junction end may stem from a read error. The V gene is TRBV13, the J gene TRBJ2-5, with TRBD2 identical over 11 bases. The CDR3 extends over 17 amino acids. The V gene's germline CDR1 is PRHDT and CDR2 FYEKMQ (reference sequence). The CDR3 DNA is TGTGCGAGCAGCTCCCGCCGTCCGGGACTAGCGGAAGAGACCCAGTACTTC. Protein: CASSSRRPGLAEETQYF. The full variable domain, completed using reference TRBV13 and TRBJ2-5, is AAGVIQSPRHLIKEKRETATLKCYPIPRHDTVYWYQQGPGQDPQFLISFYEKMQSDKGSIPDRFSAQQFSDYHSELNMSSLELGDSALYFCASSSRRPGLAEETQYFGPGTRLLVL.

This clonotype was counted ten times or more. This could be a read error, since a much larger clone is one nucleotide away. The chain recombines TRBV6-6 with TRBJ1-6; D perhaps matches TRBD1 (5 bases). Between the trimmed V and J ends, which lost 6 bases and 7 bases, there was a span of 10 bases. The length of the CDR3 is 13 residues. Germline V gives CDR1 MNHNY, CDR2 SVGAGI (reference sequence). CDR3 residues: CASSPGTNSPLHF. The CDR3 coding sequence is TGTGCCAGCAGCCCCGGGACGAATTCACCCCTCCACTTT.

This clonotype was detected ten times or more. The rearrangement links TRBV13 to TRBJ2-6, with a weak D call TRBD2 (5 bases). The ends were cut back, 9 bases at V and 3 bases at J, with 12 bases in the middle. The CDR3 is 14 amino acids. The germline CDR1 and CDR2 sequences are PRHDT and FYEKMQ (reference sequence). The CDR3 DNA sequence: TGTGCCAGTCGGGATTCGGATGGGGCCAACGTCCTGACTTTC. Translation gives CASRDSDGANVLTF. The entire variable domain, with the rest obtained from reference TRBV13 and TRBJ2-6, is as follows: AAGVIQSPRHLIKEKRETATLKCYPIPRHDTVYWYQQGPGQDPQFLISFYEKMQSDKGSIPDRFSAQQFSDYHSELNMSSLELGDSALYFCASRDSDGANVLTFGAGSRLTVL.

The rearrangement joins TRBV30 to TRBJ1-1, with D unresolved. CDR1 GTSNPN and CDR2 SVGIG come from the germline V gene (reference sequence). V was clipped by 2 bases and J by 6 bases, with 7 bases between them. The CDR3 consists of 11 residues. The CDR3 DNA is TGTGCCTGGAGTCGTCAGCCTGAAGCTTTCTTT. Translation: CAWSRQPEAFF. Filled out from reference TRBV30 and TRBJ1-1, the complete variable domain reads SQTIHQWPATLVQPVGSPLSLECTVEGTSNPNLYWYRQAAGRGLQLLFYSVGIGQISSEVPQNLSASRPQDRQFILSSKKLLLSDSGFYLCAWSRQPEAFFGQGTRLTVV.

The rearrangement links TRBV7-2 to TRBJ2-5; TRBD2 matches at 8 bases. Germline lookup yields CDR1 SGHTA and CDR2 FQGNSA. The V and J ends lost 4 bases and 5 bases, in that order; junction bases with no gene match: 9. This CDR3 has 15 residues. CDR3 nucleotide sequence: TGTGCCAGCAGCTCGAGAAGCGGGAGCTGGGAGACCCAGTACTTC. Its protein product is CASSSRSGSWETQYF.

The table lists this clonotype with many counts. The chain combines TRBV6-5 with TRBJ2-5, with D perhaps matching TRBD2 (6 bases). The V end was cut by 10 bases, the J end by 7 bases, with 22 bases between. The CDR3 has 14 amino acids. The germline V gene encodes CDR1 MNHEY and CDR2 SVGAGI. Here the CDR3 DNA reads TGTGCCACCCGAGTGGGTCCGACGGAGGGGACCCAGTACTTC. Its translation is CATRVGPTEGTQYF.

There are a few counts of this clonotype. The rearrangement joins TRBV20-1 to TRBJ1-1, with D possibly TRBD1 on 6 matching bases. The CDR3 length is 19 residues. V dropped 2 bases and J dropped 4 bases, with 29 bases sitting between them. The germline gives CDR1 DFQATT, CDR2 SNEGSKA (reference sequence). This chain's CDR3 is CSARRGVRRLRGASTEAFF. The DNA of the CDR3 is TGCAGTGCTAGAAGGGGGGTAAGGCGGTTGCGGGGGGCGTCCACTGAAGCTTTCTTT.

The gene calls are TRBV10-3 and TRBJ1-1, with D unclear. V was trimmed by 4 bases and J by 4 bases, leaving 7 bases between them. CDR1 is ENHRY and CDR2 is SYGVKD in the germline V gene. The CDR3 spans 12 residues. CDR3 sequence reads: CAISGQVTEAFF. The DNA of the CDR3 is TGTGCCATCAGTGGGCAGGTCACTGAAGCTTTCTTT.

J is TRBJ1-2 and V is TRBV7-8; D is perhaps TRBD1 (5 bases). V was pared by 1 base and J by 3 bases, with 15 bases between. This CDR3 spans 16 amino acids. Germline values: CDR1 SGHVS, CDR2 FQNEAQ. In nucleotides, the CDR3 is TGTGCCAGCAGCTTAGGCGGGACCTCAAACCACTATGGCTACACCTTC. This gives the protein CASSLGGTSNHYGYTF.

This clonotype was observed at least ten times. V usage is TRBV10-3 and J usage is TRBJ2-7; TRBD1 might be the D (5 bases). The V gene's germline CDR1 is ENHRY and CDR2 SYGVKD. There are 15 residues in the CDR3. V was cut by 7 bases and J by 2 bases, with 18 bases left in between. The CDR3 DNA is TGTGCCATCACCCCGTCGACAGATTCCACCTACGAGCAGTACTTC. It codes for CAITPSTDSTYEQYF.

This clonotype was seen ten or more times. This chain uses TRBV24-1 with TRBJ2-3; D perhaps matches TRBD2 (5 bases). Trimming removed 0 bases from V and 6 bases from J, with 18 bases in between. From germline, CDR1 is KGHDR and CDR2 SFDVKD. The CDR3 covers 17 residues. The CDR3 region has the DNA TGTGCCACCAGTGATTTGGAGGACCTCGAGGGCTCCGATACGCAGTATTTT. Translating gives CATSDLEDLEGSDTQYF.

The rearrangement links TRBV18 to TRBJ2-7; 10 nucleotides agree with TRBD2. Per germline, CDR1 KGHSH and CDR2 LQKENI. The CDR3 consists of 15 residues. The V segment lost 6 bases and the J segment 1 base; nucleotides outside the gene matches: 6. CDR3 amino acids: CASSPTSGQSYEQYF. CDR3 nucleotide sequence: TGTGCCAGCTCTCCGACTAGCGGGCAATCCTACGAGCAGTACTTC.

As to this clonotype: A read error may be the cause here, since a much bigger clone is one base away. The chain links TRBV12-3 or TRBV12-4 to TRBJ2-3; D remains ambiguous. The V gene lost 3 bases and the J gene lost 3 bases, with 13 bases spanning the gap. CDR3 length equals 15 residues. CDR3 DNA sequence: TGTGCCAGCAGTTTCGACCGAAGAATAACAGATACGCAGTATTTT. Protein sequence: CASSFDRRITDTQYF.

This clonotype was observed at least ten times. The CDR3 loop is CSAMLLAGGQRGLAQYF. The CDR3 nucleotides read TGCAGTGCTATGCTACTAGCGGGAGGGCAGCGGGGGTTGGCCCAGTACTTC. The rearrangement uses TRBV20-1 and TRBJ2-5, with 13 positions matching TRBD2. This CDR3 region has 17 residues. V was clipped by 4 bases and J by 9 bases; unmatched bases: 17. Per germline, CDR1 DFQATT and CDR2 SNEGSKA (reference sequence).